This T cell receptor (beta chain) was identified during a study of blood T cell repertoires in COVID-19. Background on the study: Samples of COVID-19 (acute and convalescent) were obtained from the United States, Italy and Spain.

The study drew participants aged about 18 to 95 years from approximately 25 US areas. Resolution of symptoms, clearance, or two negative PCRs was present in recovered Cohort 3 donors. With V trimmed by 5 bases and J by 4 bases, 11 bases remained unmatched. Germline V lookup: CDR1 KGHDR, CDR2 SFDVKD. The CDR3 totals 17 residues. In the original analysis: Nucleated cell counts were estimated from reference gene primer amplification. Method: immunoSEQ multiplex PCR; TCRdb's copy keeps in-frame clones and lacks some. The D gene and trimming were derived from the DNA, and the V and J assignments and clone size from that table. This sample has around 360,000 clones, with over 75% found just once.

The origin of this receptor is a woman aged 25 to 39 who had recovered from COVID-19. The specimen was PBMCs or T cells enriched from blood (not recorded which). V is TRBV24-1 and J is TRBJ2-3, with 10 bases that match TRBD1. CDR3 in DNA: TGTGCCACCAGTGGCGCCCCTCCGGGACAGGGGTCAGATACGCAGTATTTT. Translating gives CATSGAPPGQGSDTQYF.